A selection of T cell receptor beta chains follows, all from one sample in a study of shared clonotypes between healthy human individuals. The assay was immunoSEQ multiplex PCR, and TCRdb's table has in-frame clones only and misses some. The repertoire holds about 490,000 clones, 70% to 80% seen once, with roughly 13% in the top ten. Sequencing was done on a sample of PBMCs. The receptors were gathered from a woman in her thirties or forties in good health. Some clones in this sample may be carry-over from other donors' samples. Each CDR3 is given with its conserved first and last residue. Fields, in order: clone size, V gene, J gene, D gene, CDR3 length, CDR3 protein, CDR3 DNA. The D gene is left open where the match is weak. Size is omitted from some rows. Given values are once, few, many or a class for expanded clones.

few	TRBV7-9	TRBJ2-1	TRBD2	16	CASSPRGGSAYNEQFF	TGTGCCAGCAGCCCGAGGGGCGGGAGTGCCTACAATGAGCAGTTCTTC
NA	TRBV10-3	TRBJ2-3	TRBD2	16	CAIRPQLAGGTDTQYF	TGTGCCATCAGACCCCAACTAGCGGGAGGGACAGATACGCAGTATTTT
few	TRBV15	TRBJ1-1	NA	15	CATSSRETPNTEAFF	TGTGCCACCAGCAGTAGGGAAACACCGAACACTGAAGCTTTCTTT
NA	TRBV29-1	TRBJ1-2	NA	13	CSVEGGGFYGYTF	TGCAGCGTTGAAGGCGGAGGCTTCTATGGCTACACCTTC
NA	TRBV27	TRBJ2-7	NA	15	CASSFHSPSSYEQYF	TGTGCCAGCAGTTTTCATTCCCCCAGCTCCTACGAGCAGTACTTC
NA	TRBV7-9	TRBJ2-1	NA	17	CASSLTAWESSYNEQFF	TGTGCCAGCAGCCTCACCGCGTGGGAGAGCTCCTACAATGAGCAGTTCTTC
NA	TRBV19	TRBJ2-1	NA	16	CASSRALAPSRNEQFF	TGTGCCAGTAGTAGGGCGCTGGCCCCCTCTCGGAATGAGCAGTTCTTC
NA	TRBV25-1	TRBJ1-1	NA	14	CASSEYRRDTEAFF	TGTGCCAGCAGTGAATATAGAAGGGACACTGAAGCTTTCTTT
NA	TRBV2	TRBJ1-2	NA	13	CASIQGEDYGYTF	TGTGCCAGCATCCAAGGAGAAGACTATGGCTACACCTTC
NA	TRBV7-2	TRBJ2-7	NA	14	CASSLFRSSYEQYF	TGTGCCAGCAGCTTATTCAGGTCATCCTACGAGCAGTACTTC
NA	TRBV19	TRBJ2-3	TRBD2	16	CASSIGLAGASDTQYF	TGTGCCAGTAGTATCGGGCTAGCGGGAGCCTCAGATACGCAGTATTTT
NA	TRBV7-9	TRBJ1-1	NA	12	CASSSDSTEAFF	TGTGCCAGCAGCTCCGACAGCACTGAAGCTTTCTTT
NA	TRBV29-1	TRBJ2-2	NA	12	CSVAQMAGELFF	TGCAGCGTTGCACAGATGGCCGGGGAGCTGTTTTTT
NA	TRBV4-1	TRBJ2-7	TRBD2	15	CASSQETSGRYEQYF	TGCGCCAGCAGCCAAGAGACTAGCGGGAGGTACGAGCAGTACTTC
NA	TRBV11-2	TRBJ2-5	TRBD2	19	CASSLGLGRAPAAQETQYF	TGTGCCAGCAGCTTAGGGCTCGGGAGGGCCCCGGCGGCACAAGAGACCCAGTACTTC